This T cell receptor (beta chain) was obtained from a study of OX40 agonist ivuxolimab in advanced cancers. About the investigation overall: The costimulatory receptor OX40 (CD134) was targeted by ivuxolimab, a fully human IgG2 agonistic monoclonal antibody. Patients were allowed to have had prior anti-PD-1, anti-PD-L1 or anti-CTLA-4 therapy, and 40% of the dose-escalation patients had been treated with checkpoint inhibitors. Of the roughly 54 dose-escalation patients, hepatocellular carcinoma was present in approximately 20, melanoma in some 15, renal cell carcinoma in 9 and head and neck cancer in 9. Partial responses occurred in three dose-escalation patients: two with cutaneous melanoma and one with hepatocellular carcinoma. Peripheral TCRbeta sequencing was intended to test whether TCR sequence diversity was altered and clonal T-cell expansion was caused by ivuxolimab. Intravenous ivuxolimab was administered to patients every 2 weeks at six dose levels: 0.01, 0.1, 0.3, 1.5, 3 and 10 mg/kg. The paper covers the monotherapy dose-escalation part of the phase I ivuxolimab trial, which included N of about 50 patients. In the dose-escalation cohort, 75% to 90% of patients were male, and the mean age was 60 years with a range of roughly 20 to 85.

Genomic DNA was extracted from sorted cells for sequencing of the TCRbeta CDR3 region. The immunoSEQ Assay was used for sequencing of TCRbeta CDR3 regions. Sourced from immuneACCESS, this table was stored by TCRdb with only in-frame sequences that have V and J called. A share of the clones is absent; for the studies checked, an unresolved V gene accounts for under half, and the remainder has no known explanation. The sample table contains 85,000 to 100,000 clones; only one count was recorded for around 90% of them. The ten largest make up 0.31% of the sample. After removal of 10 bases from V and 8 bases from J, the junction retains 6 bases not matched to a gene. From cysteine to phenylalanine, the CDR3 is 13 amino acids long. CDR3 DNA is the only sequence kept; it has 39 bases, read in frame from the first base. CDR1 and CDR2 are drawn from the germline V gene: ENHRY, SYGVKD. Findings and caveats that apply to the study as a whole: Partial responders in the 0.1-3.0 mg/kg groups had among the lowest normalized peripheral clonal expansion, especially among CD8+ T cells. Low levels of normalized T-cell clonal expansion were also shown by some nonresponding patients. At doses of 0.1 to 3.0 mg/kg, clonal expansion of both CD4+ and CD8+ blood T cells was observed from baseline to week 6. The antigen specificity of the peripheral T cells that underwent clonal expansion was not determined. After ivuxolimab, more expanded clones were found on average in CD8+ T cells than in CD4+ T cells.

This clone was counted only a few times. What this receptor recognizes is not known. No base qualities exist here, and no much larger clone lies one base off it. The trial excluded patients who had a history of autoimmune disease or were on systemic immunosuppression. Peripheral blood for TCR sequencing was collected from all dose cohorts at baseline, on cycle 4 day 1, and on cycle 7 day 1. Samples were obtained from an open-label, multicenter, first-in-human phase I dose-escalation trial of ivuxolimab. Adults with locally advanced or metastatic melanoma, renal cell, hepatocellular, or head and neck squamous cell carcinoma were enrolled in the trial. Before TCR sequencing, CD4+ and CD8+ T cells were separately sorted from peripheral blood.

The sequence joins TRBV10-3 to TRBJ2-7, and 15 bases in between align with TRBD2. The input for sequencing was CD4+ or CD8+ T cells sorted from blood, taken in a trial of the OX40 agonist ivuxolimab. The sequence came from an adult with an advanced solid tumor such as melanoma, head and neck, liver or kidney cancer. CDR3 loop: CATGLAGGPKQYF. The DNA is TGTGCCACCGGACTAGCGGGAGGGCCAAAGCAGTACTTC.